This TCR beta chain was recovered during a study of response to subunit inactivated influenza vaccine. Study results and limitations: The authors suggested that few new T cells are recruited per seasonal influenza vaccination.

One entry per CDR3 protein, called by TCRdb with MiXCR from the RT-PCR reads. This sample has under 500,000 distinct CDR3 sequences, with roughly 9.7% found just once. This clonotype was picked up a small number of times. The antigen is undetermined. This material consisted of PBMCs from blood, taken about 40 days after vaccination. The source is a man in his forties or fifties who received an inactivated influenza vaccine.

CDR3 residues: CASSLVMNSRGETQYF. CDR3 coding DNA: TGTGCCAGCAGCTTAGTGATGAATTCACGGGGAGAGACCCAGTACTTC. The rearrangement uses TRBV7-8 and TRBJ2-5; weak D call: TRBD2 (5 bases). The CDR3 sequence is 16 residues long. Trimming shortened V by 1 base and J by 4 bases, and 16 bases separated the two germline ends. Germline lookup yields CDR1 SGHVS and CDR2 FQNEAQ. Filled out from reference TRBV7-8 and TRBJ2-5, the complete variable domain reads GAGVSQSPRYKVAKRGQDVALRCDPISGHVSLFWYQQALGQGPEFLTYFQNEAQLDKSGLPSDRFFAERPEGSVSTLKIQRTQQEDSAVYLCASSLVMNSRGETQYFGPGTRLLVL.